Given below is one TCR beta chain in context. Its antigen is not identified. The CDR3 has 14 amino acids. Trimming took 7 bases from V and 1 from J; bases not matched to a gene: 6. Germline-derived CDR1 and CDR2 are LNHDA and SQIVND (reference sequence). The data belong to a study of T cell responses to AZD1222 COVID-19 vaccine. Study-wide findings and caveats: Nearly half of spike-specific TCRs reportedly target unmutated variant regions.

TCRdb's table, derived via immunoSEQ multiplex PCR, lists solely in-frame clones and lacks some. The sample includes approximately 120,000 clones, around 89% seen only once; the top ten take 11%. The V call is TRBV19, the J call TRBJ1-1; TRBD1 matches at 7 bases. The sequence came from an adult in good health. Here the sequenced sample was peripheral blood, taken on day 0 of MenACWY control vaccination. The CDR3 nucleotides read TGTGCCAGTACCCCTAGACAGGGGAACACTGAAGCTTTCTTT. Protein product: CASTPRQGNTEAFF.